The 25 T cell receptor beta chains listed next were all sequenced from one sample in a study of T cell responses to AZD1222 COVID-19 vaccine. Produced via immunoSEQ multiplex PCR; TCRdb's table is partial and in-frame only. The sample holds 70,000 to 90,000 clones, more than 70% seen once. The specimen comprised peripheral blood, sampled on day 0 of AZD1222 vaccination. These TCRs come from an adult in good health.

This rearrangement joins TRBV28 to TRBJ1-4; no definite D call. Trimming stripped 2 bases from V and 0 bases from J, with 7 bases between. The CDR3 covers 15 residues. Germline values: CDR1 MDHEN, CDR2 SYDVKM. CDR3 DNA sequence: TGTGCCAGCAGTTTACCGACCGCAACTAATGAAAAACTGTTTTTT. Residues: CASSLPTATNEKLFF.

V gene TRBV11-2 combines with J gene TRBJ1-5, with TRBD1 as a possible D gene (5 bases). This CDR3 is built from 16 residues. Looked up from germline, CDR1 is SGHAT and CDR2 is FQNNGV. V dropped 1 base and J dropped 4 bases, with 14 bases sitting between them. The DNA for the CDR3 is TGTGCCAGCAGCTTAGGATCGCAGGGTAGTAATCAGCCCCAGCATTTT. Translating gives CASSLGSQGSNQPQHF.

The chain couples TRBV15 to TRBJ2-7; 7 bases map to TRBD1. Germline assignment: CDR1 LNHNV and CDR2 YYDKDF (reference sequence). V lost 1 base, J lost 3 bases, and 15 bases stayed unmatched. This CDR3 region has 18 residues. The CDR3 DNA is TGTGCCACCAGCAGAGGTTTGTGGTGGCAGGGGGATCGCTACGAGCAGTACTTC. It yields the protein CATSRGLWWQGDRYEQYF.

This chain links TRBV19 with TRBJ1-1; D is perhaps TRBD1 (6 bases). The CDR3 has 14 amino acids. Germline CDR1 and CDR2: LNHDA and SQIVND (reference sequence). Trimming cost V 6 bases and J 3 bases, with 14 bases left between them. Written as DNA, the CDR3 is TGTGCCAGTAGACCTGGACAGTCCGACACTGAAGCTTTCTTT. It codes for CASRPGQSDTEAFF.

The CDR3 DNA sequence: TGTGCCAGCAGCCCCCTGACTAGCGGGAGCCATGGGACCGGGGAGCTGTTTTTT. Its translation: CASSPLTSGSHGTGELFF. The chain is built from TRBV3-1 (or the pseudogene TRBV3-2) and TRBJ2-2, with 12 bases identical to TRBD2. The CDR3 has 18 residues. Germline CDR1 is LGHDT and CDR2 is YNNKEL (reference sequence). Trimming cost V 4 bases and J 5 bases; bases outside gene matches: 11.

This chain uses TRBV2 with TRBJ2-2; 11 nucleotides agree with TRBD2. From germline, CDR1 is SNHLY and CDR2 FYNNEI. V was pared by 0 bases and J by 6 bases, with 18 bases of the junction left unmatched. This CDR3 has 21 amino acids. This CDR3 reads CASSEAGASGGPFWLAGELFF. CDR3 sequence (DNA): TGTGCCAGCAGTGAAGCAGGGGCTAGCGGGGGGCCTTTCTGGTTGGCCGGGGAGCTGTTTTTT.

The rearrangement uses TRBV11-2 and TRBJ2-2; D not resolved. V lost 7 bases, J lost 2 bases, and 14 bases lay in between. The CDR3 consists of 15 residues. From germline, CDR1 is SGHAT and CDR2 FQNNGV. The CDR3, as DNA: TGTGCCAGCACGCTACGCCGGGCCAACACCGGGGAGCTGTTTTTT. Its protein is CASTLRRANTGELFF.

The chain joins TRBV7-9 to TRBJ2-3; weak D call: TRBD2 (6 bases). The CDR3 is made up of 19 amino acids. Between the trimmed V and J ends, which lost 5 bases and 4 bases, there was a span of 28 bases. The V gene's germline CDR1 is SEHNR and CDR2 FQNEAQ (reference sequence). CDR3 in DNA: TGTGCCAGCAGCCCTCAATCCTTAAAGCCCCCACTAGCTCCAGATACGCAGTATTTT. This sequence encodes CASSPQSLKPPLAPDTQYF.

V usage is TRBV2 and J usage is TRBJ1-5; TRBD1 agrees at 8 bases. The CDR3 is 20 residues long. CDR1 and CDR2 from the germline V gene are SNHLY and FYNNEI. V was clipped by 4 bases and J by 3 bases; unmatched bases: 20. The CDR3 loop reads CASSGGAGQGGQGVNQPQHF. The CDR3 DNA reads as TGTGCCAGCAGTGGGGGGGCAGGACAGGGAGGTCAAGGCGTCAATCAGCCCCAGCATTTT.

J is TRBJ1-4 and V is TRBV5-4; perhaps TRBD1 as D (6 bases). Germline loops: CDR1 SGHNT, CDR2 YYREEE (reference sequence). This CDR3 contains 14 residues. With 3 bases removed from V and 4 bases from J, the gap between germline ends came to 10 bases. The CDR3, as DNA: TGTGCCAGCAGCTCGCAGGGGAATAATGAAAAACTGTTTTTT. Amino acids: CASSSQGNNEKLFF.

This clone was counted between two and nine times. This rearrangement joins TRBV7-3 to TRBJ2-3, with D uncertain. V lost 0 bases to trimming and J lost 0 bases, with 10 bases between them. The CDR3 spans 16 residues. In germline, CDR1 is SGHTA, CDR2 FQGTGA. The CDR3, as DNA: TGTGCCAGCAGCTTAACGGGCTTTTCTAGCACAGATACGCAGTATTTT. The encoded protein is CASSLTGFSSTDTQYF.

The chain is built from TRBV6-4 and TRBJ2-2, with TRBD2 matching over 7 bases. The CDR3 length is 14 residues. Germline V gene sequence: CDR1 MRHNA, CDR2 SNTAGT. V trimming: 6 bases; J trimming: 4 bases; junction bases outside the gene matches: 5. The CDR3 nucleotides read TGTGCCAGCAGAAGGGACTACTCCACCGGGGAGCTGTTTTTT. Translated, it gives CASRRDYSTGELFF.

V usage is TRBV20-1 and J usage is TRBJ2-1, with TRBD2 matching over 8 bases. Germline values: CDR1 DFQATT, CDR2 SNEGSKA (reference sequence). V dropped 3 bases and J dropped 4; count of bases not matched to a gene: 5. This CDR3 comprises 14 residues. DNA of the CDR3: TGCAGTGCTAGTACGGGAGGGTCTTACAATGAGCAGTTCTTC. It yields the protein CSASTGGSYNEQFF.

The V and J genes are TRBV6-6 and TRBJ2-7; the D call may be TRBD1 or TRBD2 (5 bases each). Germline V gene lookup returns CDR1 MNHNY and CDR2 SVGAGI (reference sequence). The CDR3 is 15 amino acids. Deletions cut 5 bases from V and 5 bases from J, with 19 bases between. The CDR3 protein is CASSKGRGEGNEQYF. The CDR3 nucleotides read TGTGCCAGCAGTAAAGGACGGGGCGAAGGGAACGAGCAGTACTTC.

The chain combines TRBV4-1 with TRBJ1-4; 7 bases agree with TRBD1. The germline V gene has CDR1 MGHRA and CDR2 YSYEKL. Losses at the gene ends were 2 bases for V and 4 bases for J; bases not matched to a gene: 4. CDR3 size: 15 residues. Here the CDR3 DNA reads TGCGCCAGCAGCCAACCAGACAGGGATAATGAAAAACTGTTTTTT. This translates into CASSQPDRDNEKLFF.

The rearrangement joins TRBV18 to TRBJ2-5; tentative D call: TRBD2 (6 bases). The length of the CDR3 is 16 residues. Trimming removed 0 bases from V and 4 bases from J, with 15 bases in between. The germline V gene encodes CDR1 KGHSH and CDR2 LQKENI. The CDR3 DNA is TGTGCCAGCTCACCACCGGCGGCGGGACGGGGAGAGACCCAGTACTTC. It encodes CASSPPAAGRGETQYF.

CDR3 DNA: TGCGCCAGCAGCCACCCGGGACAGGGGGTTTACGAGCAGTACTTC. Its protein is CASSHPGQGVYEQYF. The chain couples TRBV4-3 to TRBJ2-7; 11 nucleotides match TRBD1. This CDR3 has 15 residues. Per the germline V gene, CDR1 is LGHNA and CDR2 is YSLEER. After removal of 3 bases from V and 4 bases from J, the junction contained 5 bases not matched to a gene.

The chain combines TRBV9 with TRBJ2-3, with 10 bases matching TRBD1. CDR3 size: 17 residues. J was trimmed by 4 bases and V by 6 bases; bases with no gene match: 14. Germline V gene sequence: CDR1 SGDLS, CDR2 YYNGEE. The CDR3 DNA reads TGTGCCAGCAACCCAGGGGAGGGGACAGGGGCGTCAGATACGCAGTATTTT. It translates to CASNPGEGTGASDTQYF.

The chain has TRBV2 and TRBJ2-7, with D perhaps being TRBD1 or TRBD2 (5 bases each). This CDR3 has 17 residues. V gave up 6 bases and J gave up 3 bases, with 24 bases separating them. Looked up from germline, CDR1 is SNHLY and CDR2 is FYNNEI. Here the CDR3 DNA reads TGTGCCAGCAGGGGAACGGGACCCAGTTTTTCGGTCTACGAGCAGTACTTC. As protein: CASRGTGPSFSVYEQYF.

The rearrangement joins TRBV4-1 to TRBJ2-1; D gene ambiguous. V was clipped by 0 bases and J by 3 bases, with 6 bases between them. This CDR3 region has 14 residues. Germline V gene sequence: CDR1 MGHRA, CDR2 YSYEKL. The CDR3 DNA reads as TGCGCCAGCAGCCAAGAAGAGAGCTACAATGAGCAGTTCTTC. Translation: CASSQEESYNEQFF.

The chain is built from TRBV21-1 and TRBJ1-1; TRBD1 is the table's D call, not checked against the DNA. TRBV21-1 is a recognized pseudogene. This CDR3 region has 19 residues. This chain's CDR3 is CASSPRWQQGSGMNTEAFF. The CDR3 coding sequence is TGTGCCAGCAGCCCGAGGTGGCAACAGGGATCGGGCATGAACACTGAAGCTTTCTTT.

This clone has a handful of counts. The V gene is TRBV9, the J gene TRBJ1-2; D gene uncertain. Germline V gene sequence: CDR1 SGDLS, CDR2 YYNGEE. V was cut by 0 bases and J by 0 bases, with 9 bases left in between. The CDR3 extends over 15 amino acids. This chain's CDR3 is CASSVVPAPNYGYTF. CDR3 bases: TGTGCCAGCAGCGTAGTACCAGCGCCTAACTATGGCTACACCTTC.

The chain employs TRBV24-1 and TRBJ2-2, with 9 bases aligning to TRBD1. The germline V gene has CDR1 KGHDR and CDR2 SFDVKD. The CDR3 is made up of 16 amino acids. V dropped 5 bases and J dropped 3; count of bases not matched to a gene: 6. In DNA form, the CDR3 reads TGTGCCACCAGTGCCCTGGACAGGGGTGACACCGGGGAGCTGTTTTTT. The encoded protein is CATSALDRGDTGELFF.

The CDR3 loop is CASSPTGGRARTGELFF. CDR3 bases: TGTGCCAGCAGCCCGACCGGGGGCAGGGCGAGAACCGGGGAGCTGTTTTTT. The rearrangement joins TRBV9 to TRBJ2-2, with D possibly being TRBD1 or TRBD2 (6 bases each). Germline CDR1 SGDLS, CDR2 YYNGEE. CDR3 length equals 17 residues. V dropped 4 bases and J dropped 5 bases, with 21 bases sitting between them.

This CDR3 is CASSRETNLNYEQYF. The CDR3 DNA is TGTGCCAGCTCGCGGGAGACCAACCTAAACTACGAGCAGTACTTC. The V and J genes are TRBV7-9 and TRBJ2-7, with 7 bases aligning to TRBD2. The CDR3 length is 15 residues. Germline trimming cut 8 bases from V and 3 bases from J; bases unmatched to any gene: 13. CDR1 SEHNR and CDR2 FQNEAQ come from the germline V gene (reference sequence).